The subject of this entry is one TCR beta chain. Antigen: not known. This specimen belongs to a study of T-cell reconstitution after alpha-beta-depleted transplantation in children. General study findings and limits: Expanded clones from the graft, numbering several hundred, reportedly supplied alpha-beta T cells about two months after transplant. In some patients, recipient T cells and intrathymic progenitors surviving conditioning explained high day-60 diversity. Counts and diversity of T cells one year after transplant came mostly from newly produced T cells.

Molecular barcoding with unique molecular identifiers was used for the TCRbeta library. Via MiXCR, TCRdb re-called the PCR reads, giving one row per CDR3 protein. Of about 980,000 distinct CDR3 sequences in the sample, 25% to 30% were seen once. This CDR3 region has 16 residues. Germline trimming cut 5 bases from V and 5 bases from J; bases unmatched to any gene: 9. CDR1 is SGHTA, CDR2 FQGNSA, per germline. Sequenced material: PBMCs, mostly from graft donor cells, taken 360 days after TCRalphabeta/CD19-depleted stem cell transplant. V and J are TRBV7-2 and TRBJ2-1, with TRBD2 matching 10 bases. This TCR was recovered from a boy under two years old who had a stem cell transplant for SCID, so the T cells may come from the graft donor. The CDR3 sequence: CASSHARSGGNNEQFF. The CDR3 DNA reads TGTGCCAGCAGCCATGCCCGTAGCGGGGGGAACAATGAGCAGTTCTTC.